A single sample is the source of the 14 T cell receptor beta chains below, sequenced in a study of spatial heterogeneity in lung cancer. Time point denoted: blood at routine non-recurrence follow-up after resection. Unsorted samples of tumor, nontumor lung or frozen PBMC had their whole RNA sequenced. TCRdb used MiXCR to reprocess the 5' RACE reads, holding one entry per CDR3 protein. The table lists about 120,000 distinct CDR3 sequences, 12% of them singletons, with roughly 17% in the top ten. The source material was PBMCs, sampled at follow-up. The receptors come from a male donor with early-stage non-small cell lung cancer.

The table lists this clonotype with a few counts. The chain carries TRBV20-1 and TRBJ2-5; TRBD2 agrees at 9 bases. The CDR3 totals 15 residues. Per the germline V gene, CDR1 is DFQATT and CDR2 is SNEGSKA (reference sequence). J gave up 1 base and V 1 base, and 4 bases lay outside the gene matches. The CDR3 sequence: CSARGQTSGQETQYF. The CDR3 region has the DNA TGCAGTGCTAGAGGTCAGACTAGCGGCCAAGAGACCCAGTACTTC.

This clonotype has a count of ten or more. The chain employs TRBV5-1 and TRBJ1-1; no definite D call. Per the germline V gene, CDR1 is SGHRS and CDR2 is YFSETQ. V lost 4 bases, J lost 1 base, and 11 bases lay in between. There are 14 residues in the CDR3. DNA of the CDR3: TGCGCCAGCAGCCAGGATAATGGGAACACTGAAGCTTTCTTT. Amino acids: CASSQDNGNTEAFF.

This clonotype showed up many times. The chain carries TRBV6-1 and TRBJ2-3; possible D gene TRBD1, 5 bases. CDR3 length: 15 residues. The V gene lost 0 bases and the J gene lost 5 bases, with 12 bases spanning the gap. Germline CDR1 MNHNS, CDR2 SASEGT. CDR3 amino acids: CASSEARWGRDTQYF. The CDR3 coding sequence is TGTGCCAGCAGTGAAGCGCGGTGGGGCAGAGATACGCAGTATTTT.

At least ten counts were recorded for this clonotype. The rearrangement uses TRBV27 and TRBJ2-3; 10 bases are a match to TRBD1. This CDR3 is 18 amino acids long. The V gene end was trimmed by 4 bases and the J gene end by 4 bases; junction bases not matched to a gene: 14. The germline gives CDR1 MNHEY, CDR2 SMNVEV (reference sequence). This chain's CDR3 is CASSSARKTGGAPDTQYF. Written as DNA, the CDR3 is TGTGCCAGCAGTTCCGCCCGAAAGACAGGGGGCGCCCCAGATACGCAGTATTTT.

J is TRBJ2-7 and V is TRBV20-1, with D perhaps matching TRBD1 (6 bases). The CDR3 is made up of 12 amino acids. Germline V lookup: CDR1 DFQATT, CDR2 SNEGSKA (reference sequence). Trimming removed 3 bases from V and 6 bases from J, with 12 bases in between. CDR3 in DNA: TGCAGTGCTAGGGGACAACCCTTCGAGCAGTACTTC. Its protein product is CSARGQPFEQYF.

In this sample, this clonotype turned up a few times. The chain has TRBV20-1 and TRBJ1-5; a possible D gene is TRBD1 (5 bases). This CDR3 is 13 amino acids long. V was pared by 3 bases and J by 4 bases, with 10 bases between. Germline lookup yields CDR1 DFQATT and CDR2 SNEGSKA (reference sequence). The CDR3, as DNA: TGCAGTGCTAGGTGGGACGATAATCAGCCCCAGCATTTT. This sequence encodes CSARWDDNQPQHF.

The sample holds a few counts of this clonotype. The chain carries TRBV28 and TRBJ1-2; D is ambiguous. The CDR3 extends over 16 amino acids. Between the trimmed V and J ends, which lost 5 bases and 0 bases, there was a span of 16 bases. Germline-derived CDR1 and CDR2 are MDHEN and SYDVKM. The CDR3 DNA is TGTGCCAGCAGTCCCCCGCTGGAGGGCCCTAACTATGGCTACACCTTC. This codes for CASSPPLEGPNYGYTF.

The chain combines TRBV5-4 with TRBJ1-6; D not resolved. Germline lookup yields CDR1 SGHNT and CDR2 YYREEE (reference sequence). Trimming removed 0 bases from V and 4 bases from J, with 5 bases in between. CDR3 size: 14 residues. CDR3 sequence reads: CASSLEWYNSPLHF. Written as DNA, the CDR3 is TGTGCCAGCAGCTTGGAGTGGTATAATTCACCCCTCCACTTT.

In this sample, this clonotype turned up a few times. The chain couples TRBV20-1 to TRBJ1-5; D ambiguous. The germline V gene has CDR1 DFQATT and CDR2 SNEGSKA (reference sequence). CDR3 length: 15 residues. V was clipped by 4 bases and J by 3 bases, with 16 bases between them. This chain's CDR3 is CSATLAGQDNQPQHF. CDR3 DNA sequence: TGCAGTGCTACCCTTGCAGGCCAGGACAATCAGCCCCAGCATTTT.

The table lists this clonotype with a few counts. The rearrangement joins TRBV15 to TRBJ1-6, with TRBD1 identical over 7 bases. The V and J ends lost 5 bases and 0 bases, in that order; junction bases with no gene match: 7. Germline loops: CDR1 LNHNV, CDR2 YYDKDF (reference sequence). There are 17 residues in the CDR3. This CDR3 is CATSQGQPYSYNSPLHF. CDR3 bases: TGTGCCACCAGCCAGGGACAGCCTTACTCCTATAATTCACCCCTCCACTTT.

This clonotype was seen only a few times. The chain employs TRBV20-1 and TRBJ2-7, with TRBD2 matching 8 bases. Germline loops: CDR1 DFQATT, CDR2 SNEGSKA (reference sequence). This CDR3 contains 15 residues. V was pared by 2 bases and J by 2 bases, with 8 bases of the junction left unmatched. CDR3 in DNA: TGCAGTGCTAGACGAAGAAGCGGGGGTCCCTACGAGCAGTACTTC. Translating it yields CSARRRSGGPYEQYF.

The V gene is TRBV10-2, the J gene TRBJ2-3; 10 nucleotides agree with TRBD2. This CDR3 contains 14 residues. CDR1 is WSHSY, CDR2 SAAADI, per germline. V lost 3 bases to trimming and J lost 6 bases; unmatched junction nucleotides: 3. CDR3 sequence reads: CASSDLAGADTQYF. The CDR3 DNA follows: TGCGCCAGCAGTGACCTAGCGGGGGCGGATACGCAGTATTTT.

In its sample, this clonotype was seen many times. The chain joins TRBV7-2 to TRBJ2-1; 11 bases line up with TRBD2. The germline gives CDR1 SGHTA, CDR2 FQGNSA. The CDR3 runs 14 residues. V lost 5 bases and J lost 10; bases outside the gene matches: 7. The CDR3 is CASSPWGTSGEQFF. CDR3 nucleotide sequence: TGTGCCAGCAGCCCTTGGGGGACTAGCGGCGAGCAGTTCTTC. The complete variable domain, with remaining parts taken from reference TRBV7-2 and TRBJ2-1, reads GAGVSQSPSNKVTEKGKDVELRCDPISGHTALYWYRQSLGQGLEFLIYFQGNSAPDKSGLPSDRFSAERTGGSVSTLTIQRTQQEDSAVYLCASSPWGTSGEQFFGPGTRLTVL.

The chain has TRBV12-3 or TRBV12-4 and TRBJ1-6, with D possibly TRBD1 on 6 matching bases. The V end was cut by 4 bases, the J end by 0 bases, with 10 bases between. The CDR3 consists of 16 residues. CDR3 DNA sequence: TGTGCCAGCAGTTCAGGGGTTAGCTCCTATAATTCACCCCTCCACTTT. It codes for CASSSGVSSYNSPLHF.